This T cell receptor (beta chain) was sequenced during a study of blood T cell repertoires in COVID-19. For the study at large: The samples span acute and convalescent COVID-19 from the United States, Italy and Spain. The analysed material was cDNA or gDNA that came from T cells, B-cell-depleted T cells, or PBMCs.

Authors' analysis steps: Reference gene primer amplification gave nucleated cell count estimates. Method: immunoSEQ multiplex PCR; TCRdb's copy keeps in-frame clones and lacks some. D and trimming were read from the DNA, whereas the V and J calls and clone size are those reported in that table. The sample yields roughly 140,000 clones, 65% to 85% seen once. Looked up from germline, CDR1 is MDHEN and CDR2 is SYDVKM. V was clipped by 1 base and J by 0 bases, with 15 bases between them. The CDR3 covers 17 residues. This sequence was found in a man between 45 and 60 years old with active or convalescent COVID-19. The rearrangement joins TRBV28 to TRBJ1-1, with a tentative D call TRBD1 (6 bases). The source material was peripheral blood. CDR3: CASSLFGTHNMNTEAFF. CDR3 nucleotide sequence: TGTGCCAGCAGTTTATTCGGGACACACAACATGAACACTGAAGCTTTCTTT. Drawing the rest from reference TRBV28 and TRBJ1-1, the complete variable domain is DVKVTQSSRYLVKRTGEKVFLECVQDMDHENMFWYRQDPGLGLRLIYFSYDVKMKEKGDIPEGYSVSREKKERFSLILESASTNQTSMYLCASSLFGTHNMNTEAFFGQGTRLTVV.